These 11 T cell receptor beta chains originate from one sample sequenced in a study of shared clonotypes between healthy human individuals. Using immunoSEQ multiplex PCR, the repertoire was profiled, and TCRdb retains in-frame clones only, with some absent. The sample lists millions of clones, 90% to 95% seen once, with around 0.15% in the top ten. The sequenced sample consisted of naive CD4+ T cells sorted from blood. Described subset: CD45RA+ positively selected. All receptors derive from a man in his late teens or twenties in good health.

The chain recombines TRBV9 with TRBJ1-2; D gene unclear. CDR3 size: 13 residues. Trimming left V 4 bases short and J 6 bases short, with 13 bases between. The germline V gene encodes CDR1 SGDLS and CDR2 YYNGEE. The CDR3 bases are TGTGCCAGCAGCTCGGCGGTTGAGGATGGCTACACCTTC. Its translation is CASSSAVEDGYTF.

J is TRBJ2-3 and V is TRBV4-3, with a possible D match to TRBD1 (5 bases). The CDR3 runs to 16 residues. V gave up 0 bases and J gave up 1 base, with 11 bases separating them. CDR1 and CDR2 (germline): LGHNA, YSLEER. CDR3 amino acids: CASSQDGAARTDTQYF. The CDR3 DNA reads TGCGCCAGCAGCCAAGATGGGGCCGCCCGCACAGATACGCAGTATTTT.

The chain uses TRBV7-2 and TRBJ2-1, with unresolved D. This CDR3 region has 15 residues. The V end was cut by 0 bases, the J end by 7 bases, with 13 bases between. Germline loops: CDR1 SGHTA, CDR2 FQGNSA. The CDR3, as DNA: TGTGCCAGCAGCTTAGCCTTAGTGAATAGGAATGAGCAGTTCTTC. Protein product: CASSLALVNRNEQFF.

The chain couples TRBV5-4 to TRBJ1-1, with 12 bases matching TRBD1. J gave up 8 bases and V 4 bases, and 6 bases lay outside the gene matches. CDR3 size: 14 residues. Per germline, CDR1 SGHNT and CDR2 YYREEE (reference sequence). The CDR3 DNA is TGTGCCAGCAGCAGGGACAGGGGGCTTCGGGAAGCTTTCTTT. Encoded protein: CASSRDRGLREAFF.

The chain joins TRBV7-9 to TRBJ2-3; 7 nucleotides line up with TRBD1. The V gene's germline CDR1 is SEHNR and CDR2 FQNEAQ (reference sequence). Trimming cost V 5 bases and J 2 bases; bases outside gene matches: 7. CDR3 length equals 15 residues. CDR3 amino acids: CASSPTGKSTDTQYF. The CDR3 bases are TGTGCCAGCAGCCCGACAGGGAAGTCCACAGATACGCAGTATTTT.

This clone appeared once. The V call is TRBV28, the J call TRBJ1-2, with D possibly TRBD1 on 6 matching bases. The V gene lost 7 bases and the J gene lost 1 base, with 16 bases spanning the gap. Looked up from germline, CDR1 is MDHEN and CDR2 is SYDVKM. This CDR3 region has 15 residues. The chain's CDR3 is CASTHTTGYNYGYTF. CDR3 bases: TGTGCCAGCACCCATACGACAGGTTATAACTATGGCTACACCTTC.

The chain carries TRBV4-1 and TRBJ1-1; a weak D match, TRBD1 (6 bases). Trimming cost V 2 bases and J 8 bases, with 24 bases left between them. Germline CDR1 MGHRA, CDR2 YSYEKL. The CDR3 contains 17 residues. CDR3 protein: CASSQPQTGLSQGEAFF. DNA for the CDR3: TGCGCCAGCAGCCAACCACAGACAGGCCTCTCTCAAGGGGAAGCTTTCTTT.

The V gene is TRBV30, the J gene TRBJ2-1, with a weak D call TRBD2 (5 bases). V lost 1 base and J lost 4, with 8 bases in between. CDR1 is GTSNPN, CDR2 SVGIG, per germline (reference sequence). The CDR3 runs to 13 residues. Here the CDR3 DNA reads TGTGCCTGGAGTGGAACTAGTTACAATGAGCAGTTCTTC. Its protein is CAWSGTSYNEQFF.

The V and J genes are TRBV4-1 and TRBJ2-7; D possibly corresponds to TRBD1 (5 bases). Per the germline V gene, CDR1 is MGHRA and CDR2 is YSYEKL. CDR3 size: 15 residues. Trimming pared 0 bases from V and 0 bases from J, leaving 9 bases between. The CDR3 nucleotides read TGCGCCAGCAGCCAAGACTCCGACAGCTCCTACGAGCAGTACTTC. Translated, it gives CASSQDSDSSYEQYF.

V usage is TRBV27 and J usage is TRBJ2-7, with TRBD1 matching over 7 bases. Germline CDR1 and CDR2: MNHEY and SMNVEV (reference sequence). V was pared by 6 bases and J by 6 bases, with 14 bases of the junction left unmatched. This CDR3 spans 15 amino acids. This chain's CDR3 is CASRLTGLYFGEQYF. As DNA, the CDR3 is TGTGCCAGCAGGTTGACAGGGCTCTATTTCGGCGAGCAGTACTTC.

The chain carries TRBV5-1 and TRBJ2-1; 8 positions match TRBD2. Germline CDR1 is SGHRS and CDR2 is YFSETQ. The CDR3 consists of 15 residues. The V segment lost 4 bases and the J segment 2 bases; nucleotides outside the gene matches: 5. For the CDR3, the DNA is TGCGCCAGCAGCCTTAGCGGGGAACCCTACAATGAGCAGTTCTTC. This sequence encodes CASSLSGEPYNEQFF. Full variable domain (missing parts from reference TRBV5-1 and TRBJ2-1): KAGVTQTPRYLIKTRGQQVTLSCSPISGHRSVSWYQQTPGQGLQFLFEYFSETQRNKGNFPGRFSGRQFSNSRSEMNVSTLELGDSALYLCASSLSGEPYNEQFFGPGTRLTVL.